The 7 T cell receptor beta chains in this list originate from one sample, sequenced in a study of T cells in Graves' hyperthyroidism and ophthalmopathy. Amplified regions were TCR beta CDR3 sequences from RNA transcripts. RT-PCR in the first round (using the HTBI primer set) targeted the TCR CDR3. TCRdb called the multiplex PCR reads again in MiXCR, with one record for every CDR3 protein. Of just under 750,000 distinct CDR3 sequences in the sample, 30% to 40% were seen once. The material sequenced was blood. The receptor set was obtained from a woman in her forties with Graves' hyperthyroidism.

The chain joins TRBV5-1 to TRBJ1-2, with D perhaps TRBD1 (5 bases). The CDR3 extends over 16 amino acids. Germline loops: CDR1 SGHRS, CDR2 YFSETQ. Trimming took 4 bases from V and 1 from J, leaving 17 bases between them. The CDR3 DNA reads as TGCGCCAGCAGCCTAACCACGACAGATTATAACTATGGCTACACCTTC. Translating it yields CASSLTTTDYNYGYTF.

This clonotype was counted ten times or more. The chain combines TRBV7-9 with TRBJ2-7; 9 bases line up with TRBD1. CDR3 length: 15 residues. The V segment lost 7 bases and the J segment 5 bases; nucleotides outside the gene matches: 12. CDR1 is SEHNR and CDR2 is FQNEAQ in the germline V gene (reference sequence). The CDR3 loop is CASIALGQGSNEQYF. The CDR3 region has the DNA TGTGCCAGCATCGCCCTGGGACAGGGTTCTAACGAGCAGTACTTC.

The chain recombines TRBV2 with TRBJ1-6; D uncertain. Per the germline V gene, CDR1 is SNHLY and CDR2 is FYNNEI. This CDR3 has 14 amino acids. Trimming cost V 9 bases and J 10 bases, with 19 bases left between them. The CDR3 DNA follows: TGTGCCAGTATCCCTGTCACAGTAGGATCACCCCTCCACTTT. Translating gives CASIPVTVGSPLHF. Full variable domain (remainder filled in from reference TRBV2 and TRBJ1-6): EPEVTQTPSHQVTQMGQEVILRCVPISNHLYFYWYRQILGQKVEFLVSFYNNEISEKSEIFDDQFSVERPDGSNFTLKIRSTKLEDSAMYFCASIPVTVGSPLHFGNGTRLTVT.

The rearrangement joins TRBV10-3 to TRBJ2-7, with 9 positions matching TRBD2. The V segment lost 8 bases and the J segment 5 bases; nucleotides outside the gene matches: 16. The CDR3 extends over 16 amino acids. From germline, CDR1 is ENHRY and CDR2 SYGVKD. CDR3 protein: CAIGLSSLGTSNEQYF. The CDR3 region has the DNA TGTGCCATCGGATTAAGCAGCTTGGGGACTAGCAACGAGCAGTACTTC.

This clonotype occurred many times. The chain has TRBV5-6 and TRBJ1-2, with D possibly being TRBD1 (5 bases). The CDR3 consists of 13 residues. Trimming shortened V by 0 bases and J by 6 bases, and 9 bases separated the two germline ends. Germline assignment: CDR1 SGHDT and CDR2 YYEEEE. Here the CDR3 DNA reads TGTGCCAGCAGCTTGGAGGGGATCCATGGCTACACCTTC. Its translation is CASSLEGIHGYTF.

The table lists this clonotype with many counts. The chain joins TRBV12-3 or TRBV12-4 to TRBJ1-5; no definite D call. The CDR3 length is 14 residues. Trimming removed 0 bases from V and 2 bases from J, with 5 bases in between. The CDR3 sequence is CASSLAVGNQPQHF. CDR3 sequence (DNA): TGTGCCAGCAGTTTAGCAGTGGGCAATCAGCCCCAGCATTTT.

This clonotype was observed many times. The chain links TRBV2 to TRBJ1-6; no reliable D call. Between the trimmed V and J ends, which lost 6 bases and 10 bases, there was a span of 16 bases. The CDR3 extends over 14 amino acids. Germline V gene lookup returns CDR1 SNHLY and CDR2 FYNNEI. CDR3 nucleotide sequence: TGTGCCAGCAGGCTTTGGACGACGGGGTCACCCCTCCACTTT. Translated: CASRLWTTGSPLHF.